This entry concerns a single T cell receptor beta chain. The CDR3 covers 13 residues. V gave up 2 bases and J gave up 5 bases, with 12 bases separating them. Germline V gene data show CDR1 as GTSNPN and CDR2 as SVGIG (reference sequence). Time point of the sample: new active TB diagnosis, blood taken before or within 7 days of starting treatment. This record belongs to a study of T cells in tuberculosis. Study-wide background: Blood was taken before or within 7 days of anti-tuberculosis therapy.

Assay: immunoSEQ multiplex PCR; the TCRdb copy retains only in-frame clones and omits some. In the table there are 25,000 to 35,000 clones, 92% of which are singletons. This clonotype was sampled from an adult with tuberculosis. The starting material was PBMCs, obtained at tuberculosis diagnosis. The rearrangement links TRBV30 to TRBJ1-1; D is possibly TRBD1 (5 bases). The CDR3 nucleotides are TGTGCCTGGAGTTTAGCTCGGGGGACTGAAGCTTTCTTT. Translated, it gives CAWSLARGTEAFF.